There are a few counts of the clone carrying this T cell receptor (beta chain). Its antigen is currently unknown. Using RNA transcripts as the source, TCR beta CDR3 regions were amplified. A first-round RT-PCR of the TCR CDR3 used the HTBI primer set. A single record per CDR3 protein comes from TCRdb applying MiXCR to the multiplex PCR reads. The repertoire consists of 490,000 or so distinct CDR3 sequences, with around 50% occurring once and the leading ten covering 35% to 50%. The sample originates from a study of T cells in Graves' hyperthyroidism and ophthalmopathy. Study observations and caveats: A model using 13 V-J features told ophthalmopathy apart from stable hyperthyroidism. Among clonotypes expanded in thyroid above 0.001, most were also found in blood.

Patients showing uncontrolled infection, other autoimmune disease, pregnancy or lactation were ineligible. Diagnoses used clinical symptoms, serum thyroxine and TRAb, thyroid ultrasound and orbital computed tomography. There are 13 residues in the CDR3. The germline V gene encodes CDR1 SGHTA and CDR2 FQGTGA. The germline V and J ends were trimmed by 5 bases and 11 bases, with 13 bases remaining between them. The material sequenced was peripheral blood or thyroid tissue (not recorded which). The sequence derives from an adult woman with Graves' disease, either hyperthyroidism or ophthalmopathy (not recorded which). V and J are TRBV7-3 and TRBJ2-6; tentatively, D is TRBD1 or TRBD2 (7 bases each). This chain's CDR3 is CASSQGGSYVLTF. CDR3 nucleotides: TGTGCCAGCAGCCAGGGGGGGTCCTACGTCCTGACTTTC.